Listed below are T cell receptor beta chains from one sample, sequenced in a study of T cells in Graves' hyperthyroidism and ophthalmopathy. From the multiplex PCR reads, TCRdb called clonotypes with MiXCR, one entry per CDR3 protein. The sample lists roughly 740,000 distinct CDR3 sequences; around 17% were seen once. What was sequenced was blood. The receptors were sampled from a man aged 18 to 35 with Graves' hyperthyroidism. CDR3s include the opening cysteine and the closing phenylalanine or tryptophan. The D gene is left open where the match is weak. For some rows the clone size is stated as once, few or many, or as a class when expanded; others skip it.

D	size	V	J	CDR3	DNA
.	.	TRBV9	TRBJ1-3	CASSPLLVTDGSGNTIYF	TGTGCCAGCAGCCCACTATTAGTGACAGACGGCTCTGGAAACACCATATATTTT
.	many	TRBV7-2	TRBJ1-1	CASRSTVFMGEAFF	TGTGCCAGCAGGTCGACAGTTTTTATGGGTGAAGCTTTCTTT
.	many	TRBV11-2	TRBJ2-5	CASSLVRRRGETQYF	TGTGCCAGCAGCTTAGTGCGTCGCCGTGGGGAGACCCAGTACTTC
TRBD2	.	TRBV24-1	TRBJ2-3	CATRASGSVGTQYF	TGTGCCACCAGGGCTAGCGGGAGCGTCGGTACGCAGTATTTT
.	few	TRBV7-6	TRBJ2-3	CASSLEGQGALTDTQYF	TGTGCCAGCAGCTTAGAGGGTCAGGGAGCCCTCACAGATACGCAGTATTTT
.	many	TRBV11-1	TRBJ2-1	CASSPTYNEQFF	TGTGCCAGCAGCCCAACCTACAATGAGCAGTTCTTC
TRBD2	few	TRBV12-5	TRBJ2-3	CASGPGLGGTDTQYF	TGTGCTAGTGGTCCGGGACTAGGAGGAACAGATACGCAGTATTTT
.	.	TRBV6-2/TRBV6-3	TRBJ2-4	CASSFTGAKNIQYF	TGTGCCAGCAGCTTCACAGGGGCCAAAAACATTCAGTACTTC
.	.	TRBV29-1	TRBJ2-1	CSVNSGSLYNEQFF	TGCAGCGTTAACTCCGGGAGCCTCTACAATGAGCAGTTCTTC
TRBD1	.	TRBV12-3/TRBV12-4	TRBJ2-2	CAGSRRQGSNTGELFF	TGTGCCGGCAGCCGGCGACAGGGTTCGAACACCGGGGAGCTGTTTTTT
.	once	TRBV18	TRBJ1-3	CASSATLRPLERSGNTIYF	TGTGCCAGCTCGGCGACATTGAGGCCCCTCGAACGGTCTGGAAACACCATATATTTT
.	.	TRBV6-2/TRBV6-3	TRBJ1-1	CASSYRLYTEAFF	TGTGCCAGCAGTTACCGACTGTACACTGAAGCTTTCTTT
TRBD2	many	TRBV29-1	TRBJ2-5	CSVRLAGETQYF	TGCAGCGTCCGACTAGCCGGGGAGACCCAGTACTTC
TRBD1	.	TRBV11-3	TRBJ2-7	CASSPLTGDEQHF	TGTGCCAGCAGCCCGTTAACAGGGGACGAGCAGCACTTC
.	.	TRBV9	TRBJ1-2	CASSVGGLYGYTF	TGTGCCAGCAGCGTGGGAGGGTTGTATGGCTACACCTTC
.	many	TRBV6-2/TRBV6-3	TRBJ2-1	CASSPGAAYNEQFF	TGTGCCAGCAGCCCGGGGGCCGCCTACAATGAGCAGTTCTTC
TRBD1	many	TRBV4-1	TRBJ1-2	CASSGGQGPNYGYTF	TGCGCCAGCAGCGGGGGACAGGGGCCCAACTATGGCTACACCTTC
TRBD1	few	TRBV7-9	TRBJ1-4	CASSQTGVGEKLFF	TGTGCCAGCAGCCAAACAGGGGTCGGGGAAAAACTGTTTTTT
TRBD2	.	TRBV7-8	TRBJ2-1	CASSFNSLAGISYNEQFF	TGTGCCAGCAGCTTTAACTCATTAGCGGGTATCTCCTACAATGAGCAGTTCTTC
.	.	TRBV6-2/TRBV6-3	TRBJ1-2	CASSYNGANYGYTF	TGTGCCAGCAGTTACAACGGGGCGAACTATGGCTACACCTTC
.	many	TRBV11-3	TRBJ2-2	CASSLALAPNTGELFF	TGTGCCAGCAGCTTAGCTCTAGCGCCGAACACCGGGGAGCTGTTTTTT
TRBD2	few	TRBV30	TRBJ2-1	CAGVAGGPVNEQFF	TGTGCCGGGGTAGCGGGAGGGCCGGTTAATGAGCAGTTCTTC
TRBD2	.	TRBV25-1	TRBJ2-5	CASSEFLGGRAGETQYF	TGTGCCAGCAGTGAATTCCTTGGCGGGAGGGCCGGAGAGACCCAGTACTTC
TRBD2	many	TRBV28	TRBJ2-7	CASNPELAGVYEQYF	TGTGCCAGCAACCCAGAATTAGCGGGTGTCTACGAGCAGTACTTC
.	few	TRBV27	TRBJ1-4	CASSFDGLVEKLFF	TGTGCCAGCAGTTTTGACGGATTAGTTGAAAAACTGTTTTTT
TRBD2	few	TRBV6-1	TRBJ2-1	CASRPAGVNEQFF	TGTGCCAGCAGACCAGCGGGAGTGAATGAGCAGTTCTTC
.	.	TRBV5-5	TRBJ2-1	CASSDVGVWNTYNEQFF	TGTGCCAGCAGCGATGTCGGGGTCTGGAACACCTACAATGAGCAGTTCTTC
TRBD1	few	TRBV10-3	TRBJ2-5	CAISVDREETQYF	TGTGCCATCAGTGTGGACAGGGAGGAGACCCAGTACTTC